The 5 T cell receptor beta chains in this list originate from one sample, sequenced in a study of cytomegalovirus exposure and HLA in healthy donors. In the PCR, 60 Vbeta and 13 Jbeta primers were used. Produced via immunoSEQ multiplex PCR; TCRdb's table is partial and in-frame only. The sample yields more than 85,000 clones, under 85% seen once. Input material: PBMCs. Receptor source: a woman aged 50 to 60 in good health and CMV-seropositive.

The chain joins TRBV19 to TRBJ2-5, with 8 positions matching TRBD1. The V gene end was trimmed by 4 bases and the J gene end by 0 bases; junction bases not matched to a gene: 7. Germline CDR1 reads LNHDA; CDR2 reads SQIVND (reference sequence). This CDR3 comprises 16 residues. In DNA, the CDR3 is TGTGCCAGTAGTACCCCCGGGACAGGACACCAAGAGACCCAGTACTTC. Its translation is CASSTPGTGHQETQYF.

CDR3 sequence: CASSSGQSYEQYF. Written as DNA, the CDR3 is TGTGCCAGCTCCTCGGGACAGTCCTACGAGCAGTACTTC. The chain uses TRBV18 and TRBJ2-7, with 7 bases identical to TRBD1. CDR1 is KGHSH, CDR2 LQKENI, per germline. The V and J ends lost 6 bases and 1 base, in that order; junction bases with no gene match: 3. The CDR3 loop spans 13 amino acids.

The V gene is TRBV4-1, the J gene TRBJ1-1, with D possibly TRBD1 on 5 matching bases. CDR3 size: 14 residues. Germline V gives CDR1 MGHRA, CDR2 YSYEKL. With 2 bases removed from V and 5 bases from J, the gap between germline ends came to 12 bases. The CDR3: CASSQPGGATEAFF. CDR3 in DNA: TGCGCCAGCAGCCAACCGGGAGGGGCGACTGAAGCTTTCTTT.

The genes are TRBV19 and TRBJ2-2; D remains ambiguous. CDR3 length: 13 amino acids. The germline V gene encodes CDR1 LNHDA and CDR2 SQIVND (reference sequence). V lost 1 base, J lost 7 bases, and 7 bases lay in between. CDR3 nucleotide sequence: TGTGCCAGTAGTATAGTCCCGAGCGGGGAGCTGTTTTTT. This sequence encodes CASSIVPSGELFF. Full variable domain (rest looked up from reference TRBV19 and TRBJ2-2): DGGITQSPKYLFRKEGQNVTLSCEQNLNHDAMYWYRQDPGQGLRLIYYSQIVNDFQKGDIAEGYSVSREKKESFPLTVTSAQKNPTAFYLCASSIVPSGELFFGEGSRLTVL.

The gene calls are TRBV7-9 and TRBJ2-1; the match to TRBD2 covers 15 bases. The junction had 6 bases not matched to a gene; V was cut back by 5 bases and J by 7 bases. Germline CDR1 reads SEHNR; CDR2 reads FQNEAQ (reference sequence). This CDR3 spans 16 amino acids. The CDR3 loop is CASSRTSGGALNEQFF. The CDR3 DNA is TGTGCCAGCAGCAGGACTAGCGGGGGGGCATTGAATGAGCAGTTCTTC.